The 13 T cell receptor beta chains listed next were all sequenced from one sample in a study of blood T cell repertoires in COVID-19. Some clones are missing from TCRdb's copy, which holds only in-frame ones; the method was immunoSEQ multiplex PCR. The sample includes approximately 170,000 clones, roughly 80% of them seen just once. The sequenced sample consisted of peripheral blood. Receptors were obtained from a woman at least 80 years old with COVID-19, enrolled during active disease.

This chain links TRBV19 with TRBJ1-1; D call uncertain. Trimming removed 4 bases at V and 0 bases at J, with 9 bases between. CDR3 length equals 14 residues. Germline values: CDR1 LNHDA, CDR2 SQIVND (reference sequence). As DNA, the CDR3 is TGTGCCAGTAGTAGCGGAGAGATGAACACTGAAGCTTTCTTT. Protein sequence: CASSSGEMNTEAFF.

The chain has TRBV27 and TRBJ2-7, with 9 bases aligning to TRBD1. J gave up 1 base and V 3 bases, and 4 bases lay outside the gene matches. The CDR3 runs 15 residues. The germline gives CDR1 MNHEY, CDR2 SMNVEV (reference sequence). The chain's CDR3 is CASSFETGGSYEQYF. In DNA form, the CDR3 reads TGTGCCAGCAGTTTTGAGACAGGGGGGTCCTACGAGCAGTACTTC.

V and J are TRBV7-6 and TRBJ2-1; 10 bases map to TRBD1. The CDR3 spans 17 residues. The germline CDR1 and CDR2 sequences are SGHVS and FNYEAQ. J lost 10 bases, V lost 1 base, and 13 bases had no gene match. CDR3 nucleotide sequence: TGTGCCAGCAGCTTAGTGATCGGGACAGGGGCTTTTTTGGAGCAGTTCTTC. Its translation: CASSLVIGTGAFLEQFF.

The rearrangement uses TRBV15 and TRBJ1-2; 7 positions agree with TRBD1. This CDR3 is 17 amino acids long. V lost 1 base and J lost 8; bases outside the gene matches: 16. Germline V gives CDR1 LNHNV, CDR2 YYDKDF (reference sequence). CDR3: CATSRGPGTDLVGGYTF. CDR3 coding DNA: TGTGCCACCAGCAGAGGACCCGGGACAGACTTAGTGGGGGGCTACACCTTC.

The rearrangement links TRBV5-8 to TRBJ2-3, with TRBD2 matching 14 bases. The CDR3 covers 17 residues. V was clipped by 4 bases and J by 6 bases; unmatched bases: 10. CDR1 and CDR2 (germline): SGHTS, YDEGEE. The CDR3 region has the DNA TGTGCCAGCAGCCCGACTAGCGGGGGGGCGCCTGCGGATACGCAGTATTTT. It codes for CASSPTSGGAPADTQYF.

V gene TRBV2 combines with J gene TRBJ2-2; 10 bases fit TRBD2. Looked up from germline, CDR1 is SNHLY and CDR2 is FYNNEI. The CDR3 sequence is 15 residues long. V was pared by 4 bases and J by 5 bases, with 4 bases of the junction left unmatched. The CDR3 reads CASSVLAGVTGELFF. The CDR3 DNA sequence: TGTGCCAGCAGTGTTCTAGCGGGAGTGACCGGGGAGCTGTTTTTT.

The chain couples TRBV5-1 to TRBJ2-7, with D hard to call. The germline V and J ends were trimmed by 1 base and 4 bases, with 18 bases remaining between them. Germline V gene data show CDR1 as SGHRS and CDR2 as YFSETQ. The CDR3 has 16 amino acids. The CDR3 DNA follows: TGCGCCAGCAGCTTGTTCGGGTCGGGTAGTCCTTACGAGCAGTACTTC. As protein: CASSLFGSGSPYEQYF.

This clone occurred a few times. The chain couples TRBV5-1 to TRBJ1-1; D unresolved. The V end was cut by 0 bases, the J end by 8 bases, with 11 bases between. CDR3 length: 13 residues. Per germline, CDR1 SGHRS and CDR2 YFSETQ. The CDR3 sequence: CASSLAEPWEAFF. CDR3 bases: TGCGCCAGCAGCTTGGCCGAGCCTTGGGAAGCTTTCTTT. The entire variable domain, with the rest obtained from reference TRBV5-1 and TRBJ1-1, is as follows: KAGVTQTPRYLIKTRGQQVTLSCSPISGHRSVSWYQQTPGQGLQFLFEYFSETQRNKGNFPGRFSGRQFSNSRSEMNVSTLELGDSALYLCASSLAEPWEAFFGQGTRLTVV.

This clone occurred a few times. DNA of the CDR3: TGTGCCAGCAGCTCCTCAGGGGTTGGTCAAGAGACCCAGTACTTC. It codes for CASSSSGVGQETQYF. V and J are TRBV9 and TRBJ2-5; perhaps TRBD1 as D (6 bases). The CDR3 contains 15 residues. The germline V gene encodes CDR1 SGDLS and CDR2 YYNGEE. Trimming removed 4 bases from V and 2 bases from J, with 15 bases in between.

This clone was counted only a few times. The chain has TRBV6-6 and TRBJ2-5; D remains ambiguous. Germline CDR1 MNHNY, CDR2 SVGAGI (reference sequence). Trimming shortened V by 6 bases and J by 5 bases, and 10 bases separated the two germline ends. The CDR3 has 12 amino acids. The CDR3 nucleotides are TGTGCCAGCAGATCAGGTCGGGAGACCCAGTACTTC. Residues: CASRSGRETQYF.

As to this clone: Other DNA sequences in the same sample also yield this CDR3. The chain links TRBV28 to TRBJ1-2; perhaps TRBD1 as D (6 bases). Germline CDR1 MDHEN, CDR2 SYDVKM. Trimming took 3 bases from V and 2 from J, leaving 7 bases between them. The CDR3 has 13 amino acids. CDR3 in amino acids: CASSFGQNYGYTF. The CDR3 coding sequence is TGTGCCAGCAGTTTTGGACAGAACTATGGCTACACCTTC.

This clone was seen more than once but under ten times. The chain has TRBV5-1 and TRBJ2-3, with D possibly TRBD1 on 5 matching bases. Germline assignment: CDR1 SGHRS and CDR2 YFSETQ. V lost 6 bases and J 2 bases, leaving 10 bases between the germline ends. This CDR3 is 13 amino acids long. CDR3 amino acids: CASNQGYTDTQYF. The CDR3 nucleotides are TGCGCCAGCAATCAGGGTTACACAGATACGCAGTATTTT.

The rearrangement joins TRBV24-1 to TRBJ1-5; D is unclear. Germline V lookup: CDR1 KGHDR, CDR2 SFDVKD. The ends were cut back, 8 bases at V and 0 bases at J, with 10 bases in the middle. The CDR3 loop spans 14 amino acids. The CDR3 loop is CATNQVYSNQPQHF. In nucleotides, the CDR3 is TGTGCCACCAACCAGGTCTATAGCAATCAGCCCCAGCATTTT.